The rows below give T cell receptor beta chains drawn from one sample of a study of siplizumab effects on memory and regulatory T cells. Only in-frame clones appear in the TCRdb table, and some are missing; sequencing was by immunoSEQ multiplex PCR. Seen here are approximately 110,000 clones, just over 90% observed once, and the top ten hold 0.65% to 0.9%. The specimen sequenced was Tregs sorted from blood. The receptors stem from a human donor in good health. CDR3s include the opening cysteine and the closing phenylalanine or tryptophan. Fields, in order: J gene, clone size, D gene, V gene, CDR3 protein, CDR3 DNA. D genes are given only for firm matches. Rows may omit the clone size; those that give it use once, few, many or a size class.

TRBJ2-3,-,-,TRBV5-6,CASSLAGGSTDTQYF,TGTGCCAGCAGCTTGGCCGGAGGATCCACAGATACGCAGTATTTT
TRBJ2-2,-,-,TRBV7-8,CASSLVLVGELFF,TGTGCCAGCAGCTTAGTTCTGGTCGGGGAGCTGTTTTTT
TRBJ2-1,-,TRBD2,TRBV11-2,CASSFGGSDEQFF,TGTGCCAGCAGCTTCGGGGGGTCCGATGAGCAGTTCTTC
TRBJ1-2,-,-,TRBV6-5,CASSYGGDTTNYGYTF,TGTGCCAGCAGTTACGGGGGGGACACAACTAACTATGGCTACACCTTC
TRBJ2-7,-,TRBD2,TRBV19,CARKGGLAGVSTLGSYEQYF,TGTGCCAGAAAAGGGGGTCTAGCGGGAGTCTCGACCCTCGGGTCCTACGAGCAGTACTTC
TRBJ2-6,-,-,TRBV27,CASSPSGGSGANVLTF,TGTGCCAGCAGTCCCTCAGGCGGCTCTGGGGCCAACGTCCTGACTTTC
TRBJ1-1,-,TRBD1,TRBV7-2,CASSPGNGQAENTEAFF,TGTGCCAGCAGCCCGGGAAACGGACAGGCCGAGAACACTGAAGCTTTCTTT
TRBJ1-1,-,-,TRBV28,CASSSDPTGTEAFF,TGTGCCAGCAGCTCCGATCCCACAGGGACTGAAGCTTTCTTT
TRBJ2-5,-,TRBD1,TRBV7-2,CASSLATGGWETQYF,TGTGCCAGCAGCTTAGCTACAGGGGGCTGGGAGACCCAGTACTTC
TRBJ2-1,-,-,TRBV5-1,CASSLPGTGSYNEQFF,TGCGCCAGCAGCTTGCCGGGCACGGGGTCCTACAATGAGCAGTTCTTC
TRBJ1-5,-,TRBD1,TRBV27,CASSRYPGGPQPQHF,TGTGCCAGCAGTCGATATCCAGGGGGCCCTCAGCCCCAGCATTTT
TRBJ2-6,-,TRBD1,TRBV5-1,CASSLEAGGATGANVLTF,TGCGCCAGCAGCTTGGAGGCAGGGGGCGCAACGGGGGCCAACGTCCTGACTTTC
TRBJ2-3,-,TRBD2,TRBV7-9,CASSRTSGSPSTDTQYF,TGTGCCAGCAGCAGAACTAGCGGGAGCCCTAGCACAGATACGCAGTATTTT
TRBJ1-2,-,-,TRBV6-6,CASNLELQGRGYTF,TGTGCCAGCAATTTAGAATTACAGGGCCGGGGCTACACCTTC
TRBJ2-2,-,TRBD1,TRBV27,CASSLRAGGASTGELFF,TGTGCCAGCAGTTTACGCGCAGGGGGCGCGAGCACCGGGGAGCTGTTTTTT
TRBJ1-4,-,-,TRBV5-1,CASSSQGAEEKLFF,TGCGCCAGCAGCTCCCAGGGAGCGGAGGAAAAACTGTTTTTT
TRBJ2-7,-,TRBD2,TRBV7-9,CASEKLAGGTYEQYF,TGTGCCAGCGAAAAACTAGCGGGAGGAACCTACGAGCAGTACTTC
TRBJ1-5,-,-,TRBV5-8,CASSSRRMSNQPQHF,TGTGCCAGCAGCTCCCGTCGGATGAGCAATCAGCCCCAGCATTTT
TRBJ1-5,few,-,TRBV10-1,CARSKQESFNQPQHF,TGCGCCAGAAGTAAACAGGAGTCCTTCAATCAGCCCCAGCATTTT
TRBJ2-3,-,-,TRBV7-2,CASKFAVLGTDTQYF,TGTGCCAGCAAATTTGCGGTCCTAGGGACAGATACGCAGTATTTT
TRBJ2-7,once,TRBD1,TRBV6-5,CASSVDRVSYEQYF,TGTGCCAGCAGCGTAGACAGGGTCTCCTACGAGCAGTACTTC
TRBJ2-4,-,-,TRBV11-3,CASSLEGGPRAIQYF,TGTGCCAGCAGCCTGGAGGGGGGACCAAGGGCCATTCAGTACTTC
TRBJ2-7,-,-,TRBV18,CASSGNSGYEQYF,TGTGCCAGCTCAGGGAATAGCGGTTACGAGCAGTACTTC
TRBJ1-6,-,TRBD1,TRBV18,CASSPSQGRNSPLHF,TGTGCCAGCTCACCCTCACAGGGGAGGAATTCACCCCTCCACTTT
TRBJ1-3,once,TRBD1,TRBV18,CASSPQGAYGNTIYF,TGTGCCAGCTCACCACAGGGGGCCTATGGAAACACCATATATTTT
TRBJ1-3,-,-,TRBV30,CAWSLRQSSGNTIYF,TGTGCCTGGAGTCTGAGGCAGTCCTCTGGAAACACCATATATTTT
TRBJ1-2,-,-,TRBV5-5,CASSLAARGGYTF,TGTGCCAGCAGCTTGGCTGCCAGAGGCGGCTACACCTTC
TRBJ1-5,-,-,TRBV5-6,CASSVAGYRNQPQHF,TGTGCCAGCAGCGTGGCAGGGTATCGAAATCAGCCCCAGCATTTT
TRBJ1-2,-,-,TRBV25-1,CASSDWDPGRGYTF,TGTGCCAGCAGTGATTGGGACCCAGGACGGGGCTACACCTTC
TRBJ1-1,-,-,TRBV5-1,CASSGTGGSEAFF,TGCGCCAGCAGCGGGACTGGGGGGTCTGAAGCTTTCTTT
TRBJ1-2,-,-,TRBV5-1,CASSFGGDGYTF,TGCGCCAGCAGCTTCGGGGGCGATGGCTACACCTTC
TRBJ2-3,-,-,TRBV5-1,CASSLAPVSPTDTQYF,TGCGCCAGCAGCTTGGCACCTGTCTCTCCTACAGATACGCAGTATTTT
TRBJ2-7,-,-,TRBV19,CASSIAPGEEQYF,TGTGCCAGTAGTATAGCCCCCGGGGAGGAGCAGTACTTC
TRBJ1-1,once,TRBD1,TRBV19,CASRLDRGVEAFF,TGTGCCAGTCGGTTAGACAGGGGAGTTGAAGCTTTCTTT
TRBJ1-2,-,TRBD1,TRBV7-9,CASSLDSPGGNYGYTF,TGTGCCAGCAGCTTAGATAGTCCAGGGGGAAACTATGGCTACACCTTC
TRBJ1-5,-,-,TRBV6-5,CASSYSIGYQPQHF,TGTGCCAGCAGTTACTCCATCGGCTATCAGCCCCAGCATTTT
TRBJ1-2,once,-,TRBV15,CATSRDPPRSGYTF,TGTGCCACCAGCAGAGATCCCCCCAGATCCGGCTACACCTTC
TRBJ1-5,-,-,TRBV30,CAWSFSRNQPQHF,TGTGCCTGGAGTTTTTCCAGGAATCAGCCCCAGCATTTT
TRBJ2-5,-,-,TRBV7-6,CASSSFVGGETQYF,TGTGCCAGCAGCTCGTTCGTAGGGGGAGAGACCCAGTACTTC
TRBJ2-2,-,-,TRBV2,CASSGQVIDTGELFF,TGTGCCAGCAGTGGACAGGTGATAGACACCGGGGAGCTGTTTTTT
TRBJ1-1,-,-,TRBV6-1,CASSYKREAFF,TGTGCCAGCAGTTACAAGCGTGAAGCTTTCTTT
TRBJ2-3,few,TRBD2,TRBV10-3,CASRTVSGKQYF,TGTGCCTCCCGAACGGTTAGCGGGAAGCAGTATTTT
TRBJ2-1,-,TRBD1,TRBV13,CASSSGSQQGDNEQFF,TGTGCCAGCAGCTCTGGGTCCCAACAGGGGGACAATGAGCAGTTCTTC
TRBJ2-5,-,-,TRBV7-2,CASSRSSGGMETQYF,TGTGCCAGCAGCAGAAGTTCGGGCGGGATGGAGACCCAGTACTTC
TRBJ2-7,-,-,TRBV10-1,CASSVGDEQYF,TGCGCCAGCAGTGTGGGGGACGAGCAGTACTTC
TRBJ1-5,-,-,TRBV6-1,CASTEWQGHQPQHF,TGTGCCAGCACTGAGTGGCAGGGGCACCAGCCCCAGCATTTT
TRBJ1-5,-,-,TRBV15,CATSRDPGRGGPQHF,TGTGCCACCAGCAGAGACCCCGGTAGGGGTGGGCCCCAGCATTTT
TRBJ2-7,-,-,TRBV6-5,CASKTGNSYEQYF,TGTGCCAGCAAAACCGGGAACTCCTACGAGCAGTACTTC
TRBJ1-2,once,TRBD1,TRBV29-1,CSVGTGGVGGYTF,TGCAGCGTTGGGACAGGGGGTGTAGGCGGCTACACCTTC
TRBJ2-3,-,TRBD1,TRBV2,CASIGTDGWGLASDTQYF,TGTGCCAGCATTGGGACAGATGGTTGGGGTCTCGCGTCAGATACGCAGTATTTT
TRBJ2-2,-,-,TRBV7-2,CASSPQANTGELFF,TGTGCCAGCAGCCCTCAAGCGAACACCGGGGAGCTGTTTTTT
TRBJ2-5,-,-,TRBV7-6,CASSLAPGWKTQYF,TGTGCCAGCAGCTTAGCTCCAGGGTGGAAGACCCAGTACTTC
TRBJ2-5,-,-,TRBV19,CASSMNLQETQYF,TGTGCCAGTAGTATGAACTTACAAGAGACCCAGTACTTC
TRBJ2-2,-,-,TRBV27,CASSLGVNTGELFF,TGTGCCAGCAGTTTAGGTGTGAACACCGGGGAGCTGTTTTTT
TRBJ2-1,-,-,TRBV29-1,CSARRSIYNEQFF,TGCAGCGCCCGGAGGTCCATCTACAATGAGCAGTTCTTC
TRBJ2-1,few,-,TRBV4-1,CASSQEYTNNEQFF,TGCGCCAGCAGCCAAGAATACACTAACAATGAGCAGTTCTTC
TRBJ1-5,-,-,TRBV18,CASSPQRGTGQPQHF,TGTGCCAGCTCACCCCAGAGGGGCACGGGCCAGCCCCAGCATTTT
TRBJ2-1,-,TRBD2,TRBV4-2,CASSQGPAGGYNEQFF,TGTGCCAGCAGCCAAGGCCCAGCGGGAGGGTACAATGAGCAGTTCTTC
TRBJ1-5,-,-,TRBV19,CASSTTGQGQPQHF,TGTGCCAGTAGTACTACAGGGCAGGGTCAGCCCCAGCATTTT